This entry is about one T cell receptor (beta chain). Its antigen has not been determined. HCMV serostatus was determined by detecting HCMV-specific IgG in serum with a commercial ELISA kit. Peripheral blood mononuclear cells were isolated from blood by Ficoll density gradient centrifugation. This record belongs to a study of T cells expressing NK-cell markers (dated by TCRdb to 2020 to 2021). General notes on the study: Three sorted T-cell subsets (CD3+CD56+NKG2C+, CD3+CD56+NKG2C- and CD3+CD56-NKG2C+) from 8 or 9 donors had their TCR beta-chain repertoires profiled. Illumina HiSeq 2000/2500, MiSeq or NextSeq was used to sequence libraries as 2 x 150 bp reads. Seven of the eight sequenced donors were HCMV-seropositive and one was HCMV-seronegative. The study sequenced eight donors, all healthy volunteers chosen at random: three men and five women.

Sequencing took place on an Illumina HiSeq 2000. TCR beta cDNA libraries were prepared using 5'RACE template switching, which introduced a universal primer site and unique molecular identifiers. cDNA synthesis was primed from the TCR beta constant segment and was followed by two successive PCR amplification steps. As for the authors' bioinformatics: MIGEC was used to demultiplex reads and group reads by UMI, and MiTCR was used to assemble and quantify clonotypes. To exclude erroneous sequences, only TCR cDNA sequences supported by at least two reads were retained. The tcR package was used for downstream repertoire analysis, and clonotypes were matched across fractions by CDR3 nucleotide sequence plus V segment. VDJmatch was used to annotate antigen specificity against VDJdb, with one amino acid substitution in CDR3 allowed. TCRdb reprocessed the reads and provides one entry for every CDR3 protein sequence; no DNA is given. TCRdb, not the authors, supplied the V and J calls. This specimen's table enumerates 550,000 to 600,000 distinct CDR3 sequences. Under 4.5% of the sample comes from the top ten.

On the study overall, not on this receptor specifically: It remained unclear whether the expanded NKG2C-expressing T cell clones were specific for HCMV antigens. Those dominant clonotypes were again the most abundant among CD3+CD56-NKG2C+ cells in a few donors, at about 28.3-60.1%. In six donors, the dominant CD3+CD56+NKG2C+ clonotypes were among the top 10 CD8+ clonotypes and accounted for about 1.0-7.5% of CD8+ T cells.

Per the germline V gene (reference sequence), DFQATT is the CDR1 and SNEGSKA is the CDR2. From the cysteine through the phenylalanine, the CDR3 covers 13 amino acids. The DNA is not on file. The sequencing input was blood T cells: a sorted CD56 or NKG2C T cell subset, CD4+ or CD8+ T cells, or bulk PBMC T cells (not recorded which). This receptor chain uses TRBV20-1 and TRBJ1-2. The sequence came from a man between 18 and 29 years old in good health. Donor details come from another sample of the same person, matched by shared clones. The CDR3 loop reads CSATDISDYGYTF.